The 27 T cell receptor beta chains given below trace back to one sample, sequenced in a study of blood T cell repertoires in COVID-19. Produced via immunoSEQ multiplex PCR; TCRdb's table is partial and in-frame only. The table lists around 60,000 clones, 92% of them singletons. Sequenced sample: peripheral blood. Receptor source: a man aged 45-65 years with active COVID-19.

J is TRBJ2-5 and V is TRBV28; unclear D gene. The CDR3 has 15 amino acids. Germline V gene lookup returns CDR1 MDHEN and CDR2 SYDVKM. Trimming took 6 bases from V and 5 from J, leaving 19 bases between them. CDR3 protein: CASSERRTHGETQYF. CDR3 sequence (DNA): TGTGCCAGCAGCGAACGCCGTACCCACGGGGAGACCCAGTACTTC.

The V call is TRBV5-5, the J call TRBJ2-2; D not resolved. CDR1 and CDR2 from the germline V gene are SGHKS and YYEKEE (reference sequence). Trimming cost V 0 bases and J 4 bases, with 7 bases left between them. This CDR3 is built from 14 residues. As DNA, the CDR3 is TGTGCCAGCAGCTTGGAGTGGCTCACCGGGGAGCTGTTTTTT. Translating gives CASSLEWLTGELFF.

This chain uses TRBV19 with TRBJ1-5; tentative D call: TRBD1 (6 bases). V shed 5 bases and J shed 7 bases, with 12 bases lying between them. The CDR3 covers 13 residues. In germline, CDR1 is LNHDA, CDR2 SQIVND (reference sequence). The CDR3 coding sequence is TGTGCCAGTAGTCCGACAGGTAGACAGCCCCAGCATTTT. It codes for CASSPTGRQPQHF.

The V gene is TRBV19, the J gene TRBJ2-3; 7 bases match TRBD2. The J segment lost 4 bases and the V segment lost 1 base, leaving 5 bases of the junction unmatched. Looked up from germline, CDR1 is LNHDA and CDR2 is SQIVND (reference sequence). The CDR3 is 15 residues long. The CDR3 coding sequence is TGTGCCAGTAGTATAGCGGGGGGACGAGCAGATACGCAGTATTTT. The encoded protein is CASSIAGGRADTQYF.

In DNA form, the CDR3 reads TGCGCCAGCAGCGGCAAGCGGGAGGGCCAAAGGAGCTATGAGCAGTTCTTC. Translating gives CASSGKREGQRSYEQFF. This sequence joins TRBV10-1 and TRBJ2-1, with 10 bases fitting TRBD2. The V and J ends lost 6 bases and 8 bases, in that order; junction bases with no gene match: 16. CDR1 is WNHNN and CDR2 is SYGVQD in the germline V gene (reference sequence). CDR3 length equals 17 residues.

The CDR3: CASSLGASQAGELFF. The CDR3 region has the DNA TGCGCCAGCAGCTTGGGGGCAAGTCAGGCCGGGGAGCTGTTTTTT. The chain has TRBV5-1 and TRBJ2-2; no reliable D call. Trimming shortened V by 0 bases and J by 6 bases, and 12 bases separated the two germline ends. In germline, CDR1 is SGHRS, CDR2 YFSETQ. The CDR3 is made up of 15 amino acids.

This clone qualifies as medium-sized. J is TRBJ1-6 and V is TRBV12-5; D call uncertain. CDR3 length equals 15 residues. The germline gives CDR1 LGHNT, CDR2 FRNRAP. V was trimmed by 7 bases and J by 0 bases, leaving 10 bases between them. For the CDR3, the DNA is TGTGCTAGTGCCCCAAGGAGCTCCTATAATTCACCCCTCCACTTT. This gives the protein CASAPRSSYNSPLHF.

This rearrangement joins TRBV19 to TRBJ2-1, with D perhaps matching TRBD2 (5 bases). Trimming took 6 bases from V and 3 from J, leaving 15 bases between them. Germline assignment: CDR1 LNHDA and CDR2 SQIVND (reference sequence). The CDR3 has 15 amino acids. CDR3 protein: CASSGPNRGYNEQFF. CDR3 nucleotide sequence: TGTGCCAGTAGCGGACCGAACCGGGGCTACAATGAGCAGTTCTTC.

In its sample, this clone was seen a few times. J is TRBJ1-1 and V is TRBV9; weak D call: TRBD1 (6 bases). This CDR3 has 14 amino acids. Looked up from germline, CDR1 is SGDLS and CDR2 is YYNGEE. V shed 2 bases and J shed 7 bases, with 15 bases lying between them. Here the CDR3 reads CASSVVGDMGEAFF. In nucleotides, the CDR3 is TGTGCCAGCAGCGTGGTTGGGGACATGGGTGAAGCTTTCTTT.

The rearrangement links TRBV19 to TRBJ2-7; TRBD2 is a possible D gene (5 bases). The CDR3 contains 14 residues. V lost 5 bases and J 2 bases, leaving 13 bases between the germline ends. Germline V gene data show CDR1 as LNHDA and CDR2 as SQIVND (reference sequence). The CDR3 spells CASSLGSGTYEQYF. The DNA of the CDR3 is TGTGCCAGTAGTCTTGGGTCCGGGACCTACGAGCAGTACTTC.

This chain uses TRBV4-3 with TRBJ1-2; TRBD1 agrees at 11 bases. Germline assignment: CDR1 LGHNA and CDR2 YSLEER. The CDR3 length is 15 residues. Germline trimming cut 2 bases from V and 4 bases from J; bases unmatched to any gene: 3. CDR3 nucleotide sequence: TGCGCCAGCAGCCAATCCGGGACAGGGGGCTATGGCTACACCTTC. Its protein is CASSQSGTGGYGYTF.

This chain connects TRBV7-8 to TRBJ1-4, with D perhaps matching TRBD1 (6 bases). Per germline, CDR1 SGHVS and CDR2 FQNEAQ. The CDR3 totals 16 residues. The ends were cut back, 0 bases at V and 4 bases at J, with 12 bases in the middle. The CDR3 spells CASSLARGRGNEKLFF. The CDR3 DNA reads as TGTGCCAGCAGCTTAGCCAGGGGTAGGGGTAATGAAAAACTGTTTTTT.

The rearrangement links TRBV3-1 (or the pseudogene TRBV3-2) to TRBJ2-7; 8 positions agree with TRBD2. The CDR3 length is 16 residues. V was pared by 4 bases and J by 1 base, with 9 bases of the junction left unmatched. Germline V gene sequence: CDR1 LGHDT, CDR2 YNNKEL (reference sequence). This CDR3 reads CASSLPGGEGSYEQYF. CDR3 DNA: TGTGCCAGCAGCCTCCCCGGGGGGGAGGGATCCTACGAGCAGTACTTC.

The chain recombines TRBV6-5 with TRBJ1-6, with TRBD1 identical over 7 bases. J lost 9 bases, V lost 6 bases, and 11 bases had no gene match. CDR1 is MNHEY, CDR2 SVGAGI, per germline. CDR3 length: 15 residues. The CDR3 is CASSLTGTDLSPLHF. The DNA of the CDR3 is TGTGCCAGCAGCCTGACAGGGACGGATCTTTCACCCCTCCACTTT.

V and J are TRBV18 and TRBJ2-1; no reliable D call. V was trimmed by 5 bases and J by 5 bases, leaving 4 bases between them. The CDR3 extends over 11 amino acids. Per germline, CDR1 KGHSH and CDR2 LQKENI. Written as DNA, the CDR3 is TGTGCCAGCTCAGTAGACAATGAGCAGTTCTTC. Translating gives CASSVDNEQFF. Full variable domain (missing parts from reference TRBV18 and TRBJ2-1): NAGVMQNPRHLVRRRGQEARLRCSPMKGHSHVYWYRQLPEEGLKFMVYLQKENIIDESGMPKERFSAEFPKEGPSILRIQQVVRGDSAAYFCASSVDNEQFFGPGTRLTVL.

In DNA form, the CDR3 reads TGTGCCTGGAGTCAACGGGACATCGGAGGCTACACCTTC. Translated, it gives CAWSQRDIGGYTF. This sequence joins TRBV30 and TRBJ1-2; D might be TRBD1 (6 bases). Per the germline V gene, CDR1 is GTSNPN and CDR2 is SVGIG (reference sequence). V shed 2 bases and J shed 8 bases, with 15 bases lying between them. CDR3 size: 13 residues. The whole variable domain, filled in from reference TRBV30 and TRBJ1-2, reads SQTIHQWPATLVQPVGSPLSLECTVEGTSNPNLYWYRQAAGRGLQLLFYSVGIGQISSEVPQNLSASRPQDRQFILSSKKLLLSDSGFYLCAWSQRDIGGYTFGSGTRLTVV.

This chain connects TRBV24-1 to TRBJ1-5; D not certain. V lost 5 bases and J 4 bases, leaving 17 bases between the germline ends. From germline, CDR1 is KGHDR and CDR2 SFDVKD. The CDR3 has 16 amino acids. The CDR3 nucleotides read TGTGCCACCAGTGGGGCCGGGGAGGTTGGAAATCAGCCCCAGCATTTT. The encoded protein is CATSGAGEVGNQPQHF.

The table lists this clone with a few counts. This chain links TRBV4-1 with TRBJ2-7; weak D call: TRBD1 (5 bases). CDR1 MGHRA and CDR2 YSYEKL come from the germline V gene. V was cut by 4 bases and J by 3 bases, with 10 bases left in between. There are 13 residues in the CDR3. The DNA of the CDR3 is TGCGCCAGCAGCCGGGGCAGTAACTACGAGCAGTACTTC. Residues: CASSRGSNYEQYF.

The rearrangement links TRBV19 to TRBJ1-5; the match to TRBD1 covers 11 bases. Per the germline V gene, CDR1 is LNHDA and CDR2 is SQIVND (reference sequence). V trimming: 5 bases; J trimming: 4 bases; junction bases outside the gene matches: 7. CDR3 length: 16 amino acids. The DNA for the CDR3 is TGTGCCAGTAGTGCCGGGACAGGGGGATGGAATCAGCCCCAGCATTTT. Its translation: CASSAGTGGWNQPQHF.

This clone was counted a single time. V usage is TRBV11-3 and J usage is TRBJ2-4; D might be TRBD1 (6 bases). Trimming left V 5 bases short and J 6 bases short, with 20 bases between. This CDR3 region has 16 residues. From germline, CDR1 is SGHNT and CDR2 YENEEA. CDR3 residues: CASSRGIDVGANIQYF. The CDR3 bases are TGTGCCAGCAGCCGGGGAATTGACGTGGGGGCAAACATTCAGTACTTC.

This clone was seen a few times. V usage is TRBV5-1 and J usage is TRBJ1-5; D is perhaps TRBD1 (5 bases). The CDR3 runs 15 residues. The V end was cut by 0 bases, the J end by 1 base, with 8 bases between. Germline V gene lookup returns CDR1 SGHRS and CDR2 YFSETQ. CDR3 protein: CASSLDGGSNQPQHF. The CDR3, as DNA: TGCGCCAGCAGCTTGGACGGGGGAAGCAATCAGCCCCAGCATTTT.

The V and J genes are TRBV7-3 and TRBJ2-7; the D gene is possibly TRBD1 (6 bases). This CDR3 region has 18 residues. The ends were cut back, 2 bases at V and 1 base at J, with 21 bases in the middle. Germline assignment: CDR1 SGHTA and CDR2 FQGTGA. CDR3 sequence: CASSLQGGGAGMSYEQYF. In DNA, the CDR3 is TGTGCCAGCAGCTTACAAGGGGGTGGGGCAGGGATGTCCTACGAGCAGTACTTC.

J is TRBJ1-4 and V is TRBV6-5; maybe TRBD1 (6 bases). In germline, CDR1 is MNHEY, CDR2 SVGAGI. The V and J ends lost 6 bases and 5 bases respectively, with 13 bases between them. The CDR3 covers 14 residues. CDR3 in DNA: TGTGCCAGCAGACAAGGGGGTTGGAATGAAAAACTGTTTTTT. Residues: CASRQGGWNEKLFF.

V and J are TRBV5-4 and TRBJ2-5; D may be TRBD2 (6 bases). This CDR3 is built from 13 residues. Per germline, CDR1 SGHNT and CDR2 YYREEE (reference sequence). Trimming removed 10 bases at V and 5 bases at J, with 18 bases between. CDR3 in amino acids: CAGGAWDLETQYF. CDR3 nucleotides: TGTGCCGGCGGGGCCTGGGATTTGGAGACCCAGTACTTC.

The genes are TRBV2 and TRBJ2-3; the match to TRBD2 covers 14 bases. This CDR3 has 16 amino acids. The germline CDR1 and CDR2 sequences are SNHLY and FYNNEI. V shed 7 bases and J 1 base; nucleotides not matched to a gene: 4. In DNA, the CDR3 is TGTGCCAGCAAACCGGGACTAGCGGGGGGCACAGATACGCAGTATTTT. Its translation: CASKPGLAGGTDTQYF.

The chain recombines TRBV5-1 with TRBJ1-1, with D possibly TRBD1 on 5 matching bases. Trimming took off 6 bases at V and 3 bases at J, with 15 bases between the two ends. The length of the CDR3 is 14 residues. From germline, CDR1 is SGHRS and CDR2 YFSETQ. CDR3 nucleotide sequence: TGCGCCAGCACCCCGCTACCGGGGGACACTGAAGCTTTCTTT. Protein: CASTPLPGDTEAFF.

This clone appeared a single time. As DNA, the CDR3 is TGTGCCAGCAGCCTTGGCCCCACTGGGAGAAATCAGCCCCAGCATTTT. Protein sequence: CASSLGPTGRNQPQHF. The gene calls are TRBV3-1 (or the pseudogene TRBV3-2) and TRBJ1-5; D is unclear. The CDR3 covers 16 residues. V shed 4 bases and J shed 4 bases, with 17 bases lying between them. Germline V gene lookup returns CDR1 LGHDT and CDR2 YNNKEL (reference sequence).